Below, one TCR beta chain is given with its context. Its antigen is as yet unknown. This sample was included in a study of T-cell reconstitution after alpha-beta-depleted transplantation in children. General study results and limits: The authors attributed T-cell counts and diversity one year after transplant mostly to newly produced T cells. Certain patients had high TCRbeta diversity at day 60, and it came from recipient T cells and thymic progenitors that survived. Two months or so post-transplant, alpha-beta T cells reportedly derived from several hundred expanded graft clones.

During its preparation, the TCRbeta library received unique molecular identifiers. TCRdb reprocessed the PCR reads via MiXCR and lists one record per CDR3 protein. Altogether about 200,000 distinct CDR3 sequences are present, 5.5% to 7% being singletons, with the ten largest covering roughly 6%. The V gene lost 1 base and the J gene lost 6 bases, with 13 bases spanning the gap. Germline V gene data show CDR1 as LGHDT and CDR2 as YNNKEL (reference sequence). The CDR3 covers 14 residues. The sequence came from a boy younger than 10 with acute lymphoblastic leukemia, due to receive a stem cell transplant. Sequencing used PBMCs, obtained before TCRalphabeta/CD19-depleted stem cell transplant. The chain uses TRBV3-1 and TRBJ2-7; TRBD2 might be the D (5 bases). CDR3 sequence reads: CASSQGMVAGEQYF. The CDR3 DNA is TGTGCCAGCAGCCAAGGGATGGTCGCGGGCGAGCAGTACTTC.